Listed here are 14 T cell receptor beta chains from one sample, sequenced in a study of blood T cell repertoires in COVID-19. Sequenced by immunoSEQ multiplex PCR; TCRdb stores in-frame clones only, minus some. The repertoire holds about 260,000 clones, with approximately 88% as singletons. The sequenced sample consisted of PBMCs or T cells enriched from blood (not recorded which). Receptors were obtained from a woman in her 40s with acute COVID-19.

V and J are TRBV3-1 (or the pseudogene TRBV3-2) and TRBJ1-2; no definite D call. V was trimmed by 4 bases and J by 6 bases, leaving 12 bases between them. Germline-derived CDR1 and CDR2 are LGHDT and YNNKEL (reference sequence). This CDR3 contains 13 residues. The DNA for the CDR3 is TGTGCCAGCAGCCCCCCTTCCGGAGATGGCTACACCTTC. Protein sequence: CASSPPSGDGYTF.

The CDR3 region has the DNA TGTGCCAGCAGTTTAACTACTAGCAATGAGCAGTTCTTC. Amino acid sequence: CASSLTTSNEQFF. V usage is TRBV12-3 or TRBV12-4 and J usage is TRBJ2-1; D might be TRBD2 (5 bases). The CDR3 loop spans 13 amino acids. The germline V and J ends were trimmed by 2 bases and 6 bases, with 8 bases remaining between them.

The V call is TRBV14, the J call TRBJ2-3, with 8 bases identical to TRBD2. CDR1 and CDR2 from the germline V gene are SGHDN and FVKESK. V dropped 2 bases and J dropped 2; count of bases not matched to a gene: 6. The CDR3 extends over 16 amino acids. The CDR3 loop is CASSQWLAGSTDTQYF. Written as DNA, the CDR3 is TGTGCCAGCAGCCAATGGTTAGCGGGGTCCACAGATACGCAGTATTTT. Complete variable domain (other parts from reference TRBV14 and TRBJ2-3): EAGVTQFPSHSVIEKGQTVTLRCDPISGHDNLYWYRRVMGKEIKFLLHFVKESKQDESGMPNNRFLAERTGGTYSTLKVQPAELEDSGVYFCASSQWLAGSTDTQYFGPGTRLTVL.

The chain employs TRBV6-5 and TRBJ1-3; D is uncertain. Germline CDR1 and CDR2: MNHEY and SVGAGI. The CDR3 consists of 16 residues. V was cut by 2 bases and J by 4 bases, with 15 bases left in between. Here the CDR3 reads CASSYHGSSAGNTIYF. CDR3 bases: TGTGCCAGCAGTTACCATGGGAGCTCTGCCGGAAACACCATATATTTT.

This clone has more than one count but fewer than ten. The chain has TRBV3-1 (or the pseudogene TRBV3-2) and TRBJ2-3; possible D gene TRBD2, 6 bases. Trimming shortened V by 0 bases and J by 2 bases, and 15 bases separated the two germline ends. The germline V gene has CDR1 LGHDT and CDR2 YNNKEL (reference sequence). This CDR3 region has 17 residues. CDR3 residues: CASSQDWAGSTTDTQYF. For the CDR3, the DNA is TGTGCCAGCAGCCAAGATTGGGCGGGATCGACCACAGATACGCAGTATTTT.

The rearrangement links TRBV7-3 to TRBJ2-7; D possibly corresponds to TRBD2 (5 bases). Germline values: CDR1 SGHTA, CDR2 FQGTGA. V was pared by 5 bases and J by 7 bases, with 12 bases between. This CDR3 spans 12 amino acids. CDR3 protein: CASSQNTGEQYF. The CDR3 DNA reads TGTGCCAGCAGCCAAAATACGGGGGAGCAGTACTTC.

V usage is TRBV28 and J usage is TRBJ1-4; TRBD1 is a possible D gene (5 bases). The length of the CDR3 is 14 residues. CDR1 is MDHEN and CDR2 is SYDVKM in the germline V gene. The V and J ends lost 6 bases and 3 bases respectively, with 11 bases between them. The CDR3, as DNA: TGTGCCAGCAGCCCGGGGGGGGCTAATGAAAAACTGTTTTTT. Its translation: CASSPGGANEKLFF.

The chain joins TRBV28 to TRBJ1-6, with 9 nucleotides matching TRBD1. After removal of 5 bases from V and 10 bases from J, the junction contained 9 bases not matched to a gene. Germline V gene data show CDR1 as MDHEN and CDR2 as SYDVKM. The CDR3 extends over 15 amino acids. This CDR3 is CASSRPGTGLSPLHF. CDR3 coding DNA: TGTGCCAGCAGTCGGCCCGGGACAGGGCTGTCACCCCTCCACTTT.

This chain joins TRBV24-1 and TRBJ1-2, with 12 bases identical to TRBD1. From germline, CDR1 is KGHDR and CDR2 SFDVKD. The CDR3 spans 17 residues. V was pared by 2 bases and J by 3 bases, with 6 bases of the junction left unmatched. CDR3 nucleotide sequence: TGTGCCACCAGTGATTCCCTCGGGACAGGGGGCGACTATGGCTACACCTTC. This sequence encodes CATSDSLGTGGDYGYTF.

The V gene is TRBV7-2, the J gene TRBJ1-4; unclear D gene. The CDR3 contains 12 residues. Trimming removed 8 bases at V and 6 bases at J, with 10 bases between. Germline CDR1 SGHTA, CDR2 FQGNSA. The CDR3 coding sequence is TGTGCCAGCGAGGGAAACGATGAAAAACTGTTTTTT. Amino acid sequence: CASEGNDEKLFF.

The chain couples TRBV19 to TRBJ1-1; tentatively, D is TRBD1 (6 bases). The V end was cut by 7 bases, the J end by 4 bases, with 22 bases between. This CDR3 spans 16 amino acids. Per germline, CDR1 LNHDA and CDR2 SQIVND (reference sequence). In nucleotides, the CDR3 is TGTGCCAGTAATACGGGACAAGCCCGACCGGGCACTGAAGCTTTCTTT. Amino acids: CASNTGQARPGTEAFF.

This sequence joins TRBV29-1 and TRBJ1-1, with a tentative D call TRBD1 (6 bases). The germline CDR1 and CDR2 sequences are SQVTM and ANQGSEA. CDR3 length: 15 residues. V dropped 7 bases and J dropped 0 bases, with 18 bases sitting between them. The DNA for the CDR3 is TGCAGCGCGAGGGGGGGGCCCAGCATGAACACTGAAGCTTTCTTT. This translates into CSARGGPSMNTEAFF.

The chain has TRBV5-8 and TRBJ2-7; 8 bases agree with TRBD2. J was trimmed by 4 bases and V by 5 bases; bases with no gene match: 11. The CDR3 extends over 15 amino acids. Germline loops: CDR1 SGHTS, CDR2 YDEGEE. The CDR3 DNA follows: TGTGCCAGCAGTGAAACCGGGACTAGTTCTTACGAGCAGTACGTC. It is translated as CASSETGTSSYEQYV.

The DNA of the CDR3 is TGTGCCAGCAGTTTATATTATGGGGGCGGGAATCAGCCCCAGCATTTT. It codes for CASSLYYGGGNQPQHF. This chain links TRBV27 with TRBJ1-5, with a weak D call TRBD1 (6 bases). CDR3 length equals 16 residues. V was cut by 1 base and J by 4 bases, with 14 bases left in between. Germline V lookup: CDR1 MNHEY, CDR2 SMNVEV (reference sequence).